Listed here is a single TCR beta chain. Its antigen is still unknown. The data were taken from a study of T cells in Graves' hyperthyroidism and ophthalmopathy. Overall study results and limits: Within blood appeared most thyroid clonotypes that had expanded above 0.001.

The CDR3 consists of 12 residues. With 3 bases removed from V and 7 bases from J, the gap between germline ends came to 13 bases. Germline V CDR1 and CDR2: DFQATT, SNEGSKA (reference sequence). Template material for amplifying TCR beta CDR3 regions consisted of RNA transcripts. The TCR CDR3 was amplified in a first-round RT-PCR using the HTBI primer set. TCRdb re-called the multiplex PCR reads with MiXCR, one entry per CDR3 protein. The sample carries roughly 570,000 distinct CDR3 sequences, 15% to 19% recorded once. It was considered stable Graves' hyperthyroidism when ophthalmopathy did not progress within 18 months. Clinical symptoms, serum thyroxine, TRAb, thyroid ultrasound and orbital computed tomography established diagnosis.

This receptor was identified in a woman in her twenties or thirties with Graves' hyperthyroidism. The rearrangement uses TRBV20-1 and TRBJ2-7; D unclear. The sequenced sample was blood. CDR3 region: CSASRPESEQYF. The CDR3 DNA is TGCAGTGCTAGCAGACCTGAGAGTGAGCAGTACTTC.